The sample holds a few counts of the clone carrying this T cell receptor (beta chain). What it binds is not known. This record belongs to a study of human T cells and chemical hapten exposure. Stated time point: pre-sensitization, week 0. The treatment: therapeutic diphenylcyclopropenone sensitization with weekly scalp DPC. It was from unfractionated whole blood that total RNA was extracted. The study, taken as a whole, reports: Donors in the study had alopecia, meaning their immune response may differ from healthy people's.

Individual cDNA molecules (in the library) carried attached unique molecular identifiers. Per the original data handling: TCR counts had a median of about 92,000 per sample and spanned roughly 20,000 to 690,600. TCRdb passed the RACE reads through MiXCR, listing each CDR3 protein once. V and J calls and clone size were set by TCRdb, not the authors. The table has fewer than 300,000 distinct CDR3 sequences, 7.7% seen once. The V gene lost 2 bases and the J gene lost 8 bases, with 6 bases spanning the gap. The CDR3 extends over 12 amino acids. In germline, CDR1 is MNHEY, CDR2 SVGEGT. The sequenced sample was whole blood, obtained in connection with sensitization to the hapten diphenylcyclopropenone (DPC). The receptor was isolated from a man aged 18 to 35 with alopecia areata. Some clones in this sample may be carry-over from other donors' samples. V is TRBV6-2 or TRBV6-3 and J is TRBJ2-2; the D is unclear. The CDR3 DNA is TGTGCCAGCAGTTACGGTCGGGGGGAGCTGTTTTTT. It translates to CASSYGRGELFF.